This T cell receptor beta chain was identified in a study of early T cells in non-severe SARS-CoV-2 infection. The overall study: Chains were unpaired, as sequencing was done on bulk RNA from unsorted whole blood.

Tagging with unique molecular identifiers was applied to individual cDNA molecules. TCRdb re-called the 5' RACE reads through MiXCR, storing one row per CDR3 protein. Of 50,000 to 85,000 distinct CDR3 sequences in the sample, approximately 8.3% are singletons; the top ten hold under 4%. On this clonotype itself: Its antigen is currently unknown.

The germline V and J ends were trimmed by 0 bases and 3 bases, with 15 bases remaining between them. Germline loops: CDR1 MGHRA, CDR2 YSYEKL. The CDR3 totals 17 residues. Overall study findings and caveats: Anti-spike CD8 responses were favored by VDJdb matching, which missed private and CD4 specificities.

Sequencing input: whole blood. The genes are TRBV4-1 and TRBJ2-4; possibly TRBD1 for D (5 bases). This receptor was identified in an adult who was a healthcare worker with PCR-confirmed SARS-CoV-2 infection or an uninfected control (not recorded which). DNA for the CDR3: TGCGCCAGCAGCCAAGACAGGGTGGCATCGAACAAAAACATTCAGTACTTC. It encodes CASSQDRVASNKNIQYF.